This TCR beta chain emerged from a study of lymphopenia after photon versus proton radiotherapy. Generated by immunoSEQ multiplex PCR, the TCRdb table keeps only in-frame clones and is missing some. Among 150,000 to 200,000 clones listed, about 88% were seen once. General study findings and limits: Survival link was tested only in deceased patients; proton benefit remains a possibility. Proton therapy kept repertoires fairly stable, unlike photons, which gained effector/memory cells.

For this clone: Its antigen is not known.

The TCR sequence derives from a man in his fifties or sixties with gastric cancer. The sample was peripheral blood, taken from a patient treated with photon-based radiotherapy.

The CDR3 bases are TGTGCCAGCAGTGAGGAGGGAGGACAGGGGGCTTACGAGCAGTACTTC. This gives the protein CASSEEGGQGAYEQYF. The chain employs TRBV25-1 and TRBJ2-7; 11 positions match TRBD1. Germline V gene data show CDR1 as MGHDK and CDR2 as SYGVNS. The CDR3 length is 16 residues. V dropped 3 bases and J dropped 4; count of bases not matched to a gene: 8.